This T cell receptor (beta chain) was sequenced during a study of kidney transplant recipient with SARS-CoV-2 infection. MiXCR, run by TCRdb on the reads, gives a single entry per CDR3 protein. Of 250,000 or so distinct CDR3 sequences in the sample, about 28% were seen once. Germline CDR1 DFQATT, CDR2 SNEGSKA (reference sequence). Trimming removed 6 bases from V and 5 bases from J, with 16 bases in between. The CDR3 consists of 13 residues. In its sample, this clonotype was seen many times. This sequence originates from a male patient aged 25 to 39 who had COVID-19 and was a kidney transplant recipient. A subset of T cells may come from the graft donor. V is TRBV20-1 and J is TRBJ2-5; D might be TRBD1 (6 bases). Sequenced material: a blood sample, taken at baseline and between days 110 and 120 from a kidney transplant recipient. CDR3 in DNA: TGCAGTGCCCCGACAGGCAGTGCGGAGACCCAGTACTTC. Its protein product is CSAPTGSAETQYF.